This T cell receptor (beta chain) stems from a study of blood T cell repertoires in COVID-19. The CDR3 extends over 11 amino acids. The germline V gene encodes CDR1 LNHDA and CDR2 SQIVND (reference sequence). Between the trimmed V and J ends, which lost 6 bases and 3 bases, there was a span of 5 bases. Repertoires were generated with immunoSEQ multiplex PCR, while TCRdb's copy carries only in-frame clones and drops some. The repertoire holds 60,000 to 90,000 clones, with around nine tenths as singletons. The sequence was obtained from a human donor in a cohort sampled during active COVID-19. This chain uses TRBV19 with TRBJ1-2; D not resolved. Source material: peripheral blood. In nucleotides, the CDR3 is TGTGCCAGTAGCTGGCACTATGGCTACACCTTC. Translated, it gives CASSWHYGYTF.